What follows are 2 T cell receptor beta chains derived from one specimen sequenced in a study of T cell changes during pregnancy in multiple sclerosis. The method was immunoSEQ multiplex PCR; TCRdb's version includes in-frame clones alone and lacks a portion of them. Altogether roughly 49,000 clones are present, over 85% being singletons, with the ten largest covering 3% to 4.5%. The sample consisted of CD8+ T cells from peripheral blood mononuclear cells, taken after pregnancy. The receptor source for this set is a female donor with multiple sclerosis, enrolled in a pregnancy study.

This chain connects TRBV9 to TRBJ1-4; D perhaps matches TRBD1 (5 bases). V was clipped by 0 bases and J by 2 bases, with 8 bases between them. The CDR3 consists of 15 residues. Germline V gene data show CDR1 as SGDLS and CDR2 as YYNGEE. The CDR3 DNA reads TGTGCCAGCAGCGTAGGTGGGGCGACTAATGAAAAACTGTTTTTT. Amino acid sequence: CASSVGGATNEKLFF.

The chain couples TRBV27 to TRBJ2-2; 7 bases fit TRBD1. V shed 2 bases, J shed 5 bases, and the junction held 8 bases outside the gene matches. Per the germline V gene, CDR1 is MNHEY and CDR2 is SMNVEV (reference sequence). The CDR3 length is 16 residues. The CDR3 coding sequence is TGTGCCAGCAGTTTAGAGAGGGGGCGTTCTACCGGGGAGCTGTTTTTT. This sequence encodes CASSLERGRSTGELFF.